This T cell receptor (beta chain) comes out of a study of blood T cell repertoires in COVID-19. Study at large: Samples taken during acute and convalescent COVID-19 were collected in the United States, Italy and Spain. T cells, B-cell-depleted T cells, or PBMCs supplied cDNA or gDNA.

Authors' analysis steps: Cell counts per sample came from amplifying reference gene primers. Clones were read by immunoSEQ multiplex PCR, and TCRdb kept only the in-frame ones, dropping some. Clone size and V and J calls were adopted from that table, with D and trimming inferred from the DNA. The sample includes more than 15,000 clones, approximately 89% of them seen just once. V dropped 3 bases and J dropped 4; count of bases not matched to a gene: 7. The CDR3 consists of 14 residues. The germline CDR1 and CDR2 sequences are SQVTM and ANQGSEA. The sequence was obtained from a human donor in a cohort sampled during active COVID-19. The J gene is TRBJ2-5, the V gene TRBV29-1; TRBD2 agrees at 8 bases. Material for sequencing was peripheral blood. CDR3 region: CSVDAGGFAETQYF. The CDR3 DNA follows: TGCAGCGTTGACGCGGGAGGCTTCGCAGAGACCCAGTACTTC.